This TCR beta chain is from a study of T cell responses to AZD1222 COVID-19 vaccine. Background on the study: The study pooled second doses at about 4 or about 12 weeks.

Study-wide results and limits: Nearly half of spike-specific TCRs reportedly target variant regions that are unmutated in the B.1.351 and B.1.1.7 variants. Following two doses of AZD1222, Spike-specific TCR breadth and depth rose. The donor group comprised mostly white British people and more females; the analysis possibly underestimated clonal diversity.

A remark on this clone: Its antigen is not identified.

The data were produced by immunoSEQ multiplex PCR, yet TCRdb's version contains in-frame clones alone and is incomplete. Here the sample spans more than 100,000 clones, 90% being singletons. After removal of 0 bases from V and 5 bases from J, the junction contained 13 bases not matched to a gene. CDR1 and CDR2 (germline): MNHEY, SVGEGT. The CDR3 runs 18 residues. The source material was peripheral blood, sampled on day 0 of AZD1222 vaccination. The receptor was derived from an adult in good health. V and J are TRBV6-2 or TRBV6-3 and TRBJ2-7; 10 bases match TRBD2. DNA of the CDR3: TGTGCCAGCAGTTACTCCCCCCGGACTAGCGGACGTCCTCACGAGCAGTACTTC. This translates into CASSYSPRTSGRPHEQYF.